This TCR beta chain emerged from a study of cytomegalovirus exposure and HLA in healthy donors. Trimming stripped 11 bases from V and 2 bases from J, with 17 bases between. CDR1 is MDHEN and CDR2 is SYDVKM in the germline V gene. The CDR3 sequence is 14 residues long. The PCR used 60 Vbeta and 13 Jbeta primers. Original handling: Roughly 73 million unique TCR beta chains, about 11 million of them shared, were counted by a later analysis. Profiling relied on immunoSEQ multiplex PCR, and the TCRdb table lists in-frame clones only, not all of them. The DNA was the basis for D and trimming; V, J and clone size are from that table. This sample has some 100,000 clones, with approximately 74% found just once. Notes on the study in general: Under in vitro conditions, a few CMV-associated chains were confirmed as specific for CMV antigens. TCR beta V- and J-gene trimming was later associated with a missense DCLRE1C variant. Investigators reported approximately 150 TCR beta chains as tied to cytomegalovirus.

This clone turned up a few times. Its specificity is not known. This chain connects TRBV28 to TRBJ2-3; D possibly corresponds to TRBD2 (6 bases). The source is a woman aged 40 to 50 in good health and CMV-seronegative. Input material: PBMCs. CDR3 DNA: TGTGCCGGTTCCCGGGACTTCAACACAGATACGCAGTATTTT. Encoded protein: CAGSRDFNTDTQYF.